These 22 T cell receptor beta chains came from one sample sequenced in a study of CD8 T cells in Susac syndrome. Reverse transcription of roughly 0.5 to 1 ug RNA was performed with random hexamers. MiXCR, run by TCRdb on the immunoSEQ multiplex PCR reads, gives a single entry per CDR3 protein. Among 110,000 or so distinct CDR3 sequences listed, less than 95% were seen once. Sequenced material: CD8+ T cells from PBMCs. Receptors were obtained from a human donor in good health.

The CDR3 coding sequence is TGTGCCAGCAGCGCGCTGCCGGGACTAGCGGGAGTGGAGAACACCGGGGAGCTGTTTTTT. Translation: CASSALPGLAGVENTGELFF. This chain connects TRBV2 to TRBJ2-2, with TRBD2 matching 14 bases. Germline V gene data show CDR1 as SNHLY and CDR2 as FYNNEI. The CDR3 runs to 20 residues. J was trimmed by 1 base and V by 6 bases; bases with no gene match: 13.

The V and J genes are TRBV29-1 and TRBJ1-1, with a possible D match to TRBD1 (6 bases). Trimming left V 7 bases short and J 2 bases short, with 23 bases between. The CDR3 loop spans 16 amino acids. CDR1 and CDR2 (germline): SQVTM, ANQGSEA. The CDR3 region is CSGLGGQRDRNTEAFF. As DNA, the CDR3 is TGCAGCGGTCTAGGGGGGCAAAGGGATAGAAACACTGAAGCTTTCTTT.

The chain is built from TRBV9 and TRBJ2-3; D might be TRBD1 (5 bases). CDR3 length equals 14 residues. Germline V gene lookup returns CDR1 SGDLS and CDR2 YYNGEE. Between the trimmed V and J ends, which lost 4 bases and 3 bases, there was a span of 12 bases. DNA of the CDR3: TGTGCCAGCAGCTTACGGACAATAACAGATACGCAGTATTTT. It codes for CASSLRTITDTQYF.

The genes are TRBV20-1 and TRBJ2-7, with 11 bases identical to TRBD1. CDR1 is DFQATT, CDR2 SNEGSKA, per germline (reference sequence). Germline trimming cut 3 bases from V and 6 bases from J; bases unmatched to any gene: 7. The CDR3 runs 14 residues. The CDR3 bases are TGCAGTGCTAGCGGACAGGGGGCTCTGAGCGAGCAGTACTTC. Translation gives CSASGQGALSEQYF.

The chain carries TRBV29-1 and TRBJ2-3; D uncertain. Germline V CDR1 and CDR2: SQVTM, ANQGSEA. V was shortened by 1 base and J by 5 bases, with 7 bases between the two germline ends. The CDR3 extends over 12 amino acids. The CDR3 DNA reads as TGCAGCGTTGAAGTCCTGGGAGATACGCAGTATTTT. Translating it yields CSVEVLGDTQYF.

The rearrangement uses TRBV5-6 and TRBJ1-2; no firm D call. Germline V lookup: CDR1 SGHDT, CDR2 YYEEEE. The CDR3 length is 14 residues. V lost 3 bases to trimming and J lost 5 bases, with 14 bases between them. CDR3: CASSSTRSRYGYTF. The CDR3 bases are TGTGCCAGCAGCTCGACCCGGTCCCGTTATGGCTACACCTTC.

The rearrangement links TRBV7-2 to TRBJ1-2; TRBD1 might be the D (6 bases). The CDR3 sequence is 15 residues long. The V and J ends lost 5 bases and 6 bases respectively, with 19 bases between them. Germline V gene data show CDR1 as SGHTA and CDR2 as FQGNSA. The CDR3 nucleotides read TGTGCCAGCAGCCTGGCCGGGACATATCCTGATGGCTACACCTTC. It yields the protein CASSLAGTYPDGYTF.

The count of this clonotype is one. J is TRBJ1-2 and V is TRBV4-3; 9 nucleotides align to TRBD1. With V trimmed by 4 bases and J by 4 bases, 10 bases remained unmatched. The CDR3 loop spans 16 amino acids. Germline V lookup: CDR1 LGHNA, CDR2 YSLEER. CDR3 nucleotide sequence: TGCGCCAGCAGCCTGACGCCGGGGACAGGGATCTATGGCTACACCTTC. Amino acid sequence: CASSLTPGTGIYGYTF.

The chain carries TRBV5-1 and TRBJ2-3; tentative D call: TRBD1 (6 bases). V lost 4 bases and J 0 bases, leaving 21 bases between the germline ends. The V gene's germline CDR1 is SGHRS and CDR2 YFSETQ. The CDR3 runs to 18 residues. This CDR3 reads CASSPDTAGTFSTDTQYF. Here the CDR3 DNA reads TGCGCCAGCAGCCCTGATACTGCCGGGACATTCAGCACAGATACGCAGTATTTT.

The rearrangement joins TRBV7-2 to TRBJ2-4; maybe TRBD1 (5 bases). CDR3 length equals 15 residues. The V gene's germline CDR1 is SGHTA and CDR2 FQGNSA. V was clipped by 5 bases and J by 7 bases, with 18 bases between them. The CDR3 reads CASSLVPGMENIQYF. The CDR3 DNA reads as TGTGCCAGCAGCCTCGTGCCAGGGATGGAGAACATTCAGTACTTC.

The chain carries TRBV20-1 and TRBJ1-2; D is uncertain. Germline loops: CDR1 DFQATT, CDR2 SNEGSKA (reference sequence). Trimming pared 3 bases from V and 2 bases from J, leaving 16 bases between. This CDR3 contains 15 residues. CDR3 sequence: CSASAHALSNYGYTF. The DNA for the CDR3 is TGCAGTGCTAGTGCGCATGCCTTATCAAACTATGGCTACACCTTC.

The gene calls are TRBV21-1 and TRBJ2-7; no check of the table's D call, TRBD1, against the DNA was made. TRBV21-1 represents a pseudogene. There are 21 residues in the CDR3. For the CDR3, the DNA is TGTGCCAGCAGCAAAGAGGGAAGGATCCTAAGGTCGGCAGGGGCCATCTACGAGCAGTACTTC. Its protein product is CASSKEGRILRSAGAIYEQYF.

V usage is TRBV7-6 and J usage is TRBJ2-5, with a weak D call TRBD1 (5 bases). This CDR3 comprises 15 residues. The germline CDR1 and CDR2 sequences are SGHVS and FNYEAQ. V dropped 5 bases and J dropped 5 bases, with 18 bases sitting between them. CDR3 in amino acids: CASSTTQGIGETQYF. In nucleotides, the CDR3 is TGTGCCAGCAGCACCACTCAGGGTATCGGGGAGACCCAGTACTTC.

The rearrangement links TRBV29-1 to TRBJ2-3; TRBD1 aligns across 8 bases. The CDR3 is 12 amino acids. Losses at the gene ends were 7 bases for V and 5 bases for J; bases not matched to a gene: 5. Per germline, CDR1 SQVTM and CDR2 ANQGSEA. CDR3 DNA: TGCAGCGCCGCAGGGGGCAGAGATACGCAGTATTTT. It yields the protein CSAAGGRDTQYF.

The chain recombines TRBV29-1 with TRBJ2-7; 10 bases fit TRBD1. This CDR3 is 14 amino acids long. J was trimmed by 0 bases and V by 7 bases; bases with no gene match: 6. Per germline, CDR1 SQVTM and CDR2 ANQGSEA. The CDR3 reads CSGAGTGDSYEQYF. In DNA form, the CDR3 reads TGCAGCGGGGCCGGGACAGGGGACTCCTACGAGCAGTACTTC.

The CDR3 nucleotides are TGTGCCAGCCCCCTGACAGGATCCGTTCAGGACATTCAGTACTTC. Protein sequence: CASPLTGSVQDIQYF. J is TRBJ2-4 and V is TRBV11-2, with D tentatively TRBD1 (6 bases). CDR1 SGHAT and CDR2 FQNNGV come from the germline V gene. V dropped 8 bases and J dropped 8 bases, with 22 bases sitting between them. This CDR3 contains 15 residues.

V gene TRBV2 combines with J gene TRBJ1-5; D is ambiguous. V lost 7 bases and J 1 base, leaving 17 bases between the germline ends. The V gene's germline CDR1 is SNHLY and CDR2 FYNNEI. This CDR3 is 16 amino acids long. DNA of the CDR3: TGTGCCAGCACTCTAGGCAGAAATCGAAGCAATCAGCCCCAGCATTTT. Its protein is CASTLGRNRSNQPQHF.

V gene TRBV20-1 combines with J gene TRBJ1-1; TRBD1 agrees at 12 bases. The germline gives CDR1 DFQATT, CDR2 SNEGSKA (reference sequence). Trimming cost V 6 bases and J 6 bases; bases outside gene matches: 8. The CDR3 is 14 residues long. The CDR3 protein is CSAGTGGIISEAFF. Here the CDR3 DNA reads TGCAGTGCCGGGACAGGGGGCATAATCTCTGAAGCTTTCTTT.

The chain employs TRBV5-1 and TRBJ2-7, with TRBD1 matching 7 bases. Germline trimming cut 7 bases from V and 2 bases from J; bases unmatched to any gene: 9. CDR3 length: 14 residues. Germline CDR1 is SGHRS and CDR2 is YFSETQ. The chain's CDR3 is CASSQGVVTYEQYF. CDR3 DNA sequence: TGCGCCAGCTCTCAGGGGGTCGTTACCTACGAGCAGTACTTC. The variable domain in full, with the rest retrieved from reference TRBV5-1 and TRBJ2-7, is KAGVTQTPRYLIKTRGQQVTLSCSPISGHRSVSWYQQTPGQGLQFLFEYFSETQRNKGNFPGRFSGRQFSNSRSEMNVSTLELGDSALYLCASSQGVVTYEQYFGPGTRLTVT.

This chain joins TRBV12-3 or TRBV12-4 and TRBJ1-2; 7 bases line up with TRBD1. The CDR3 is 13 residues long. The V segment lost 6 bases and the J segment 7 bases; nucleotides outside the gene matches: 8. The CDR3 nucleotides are TGTGCCAGCAGCACTTACAGGGACAGTGGCTACACCTTC. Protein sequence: CASSTYRDSGYTF.

CDR3 in amino acids: CASSGPGQAFF. DNA of the CDR3: TGTGCCAGCAGTGGCCCGGGACAAGCTTTCTTT. V gene TRBV28 combines with J gene TRBJ1-1, with a tentative D call TRBD1 (5 bases). Germline V gene lookup returns CDR1 MDHEN and CDR2 SYDVKM. This CDR3 is built from 11 residues. The V end was cut by 5 bases, the J end by 9 bases, with 10 bases between.

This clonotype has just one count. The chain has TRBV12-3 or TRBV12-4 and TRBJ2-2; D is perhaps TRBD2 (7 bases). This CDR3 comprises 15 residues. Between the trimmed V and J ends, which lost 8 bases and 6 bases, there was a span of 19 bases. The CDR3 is CASAPGGGGSGELFF. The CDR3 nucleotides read TGTGCCAGCGCGCCCGGCGGGGGCGGGTCCGGGGAGCTGTTTTTT.